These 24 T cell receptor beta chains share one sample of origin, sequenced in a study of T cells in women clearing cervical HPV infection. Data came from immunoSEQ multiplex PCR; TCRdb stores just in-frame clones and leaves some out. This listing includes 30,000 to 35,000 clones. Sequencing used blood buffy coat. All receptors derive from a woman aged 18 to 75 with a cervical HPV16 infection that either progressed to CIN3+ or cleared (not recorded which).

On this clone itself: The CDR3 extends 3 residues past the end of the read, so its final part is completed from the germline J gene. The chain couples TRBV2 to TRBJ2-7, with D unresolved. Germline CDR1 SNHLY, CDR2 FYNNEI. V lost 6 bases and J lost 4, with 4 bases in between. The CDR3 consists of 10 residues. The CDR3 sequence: CASRAYEQYF. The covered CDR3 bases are TGTGCCAGCAGAGCGTACGAG.

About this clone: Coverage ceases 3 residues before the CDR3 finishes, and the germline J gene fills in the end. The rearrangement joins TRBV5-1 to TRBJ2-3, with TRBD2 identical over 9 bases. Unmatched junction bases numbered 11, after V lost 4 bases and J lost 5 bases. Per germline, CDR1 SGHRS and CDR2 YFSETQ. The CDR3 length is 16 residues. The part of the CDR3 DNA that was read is TGCGCCAGCAGCACCCGACTAGCGGAAGGCGTAGATACG. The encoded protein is CASSTRLAEGVDT. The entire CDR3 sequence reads CASSTRLAEGVDTQYF.

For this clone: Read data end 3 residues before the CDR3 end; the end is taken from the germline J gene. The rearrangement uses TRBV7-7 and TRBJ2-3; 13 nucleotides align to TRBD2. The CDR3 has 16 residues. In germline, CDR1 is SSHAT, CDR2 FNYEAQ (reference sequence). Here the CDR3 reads CASSTGTSGMGETQYF. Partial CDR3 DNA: TGTGCCAGCAGCACCGGGACTAGCGGGATGGGTGAGACG.

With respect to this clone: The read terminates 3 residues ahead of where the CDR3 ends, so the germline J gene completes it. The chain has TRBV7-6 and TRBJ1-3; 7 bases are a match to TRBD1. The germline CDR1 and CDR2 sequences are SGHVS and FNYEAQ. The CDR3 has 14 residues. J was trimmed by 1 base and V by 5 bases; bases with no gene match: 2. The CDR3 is CASSQGVSGNTIYF. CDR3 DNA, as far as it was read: TGTGCCAGCAGCCAGGGGGTTTCTGGAAACACC.

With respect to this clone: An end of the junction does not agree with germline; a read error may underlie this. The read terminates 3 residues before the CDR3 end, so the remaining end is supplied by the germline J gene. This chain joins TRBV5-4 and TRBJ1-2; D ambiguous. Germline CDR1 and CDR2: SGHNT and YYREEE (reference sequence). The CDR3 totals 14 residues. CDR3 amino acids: CASSLVSANYGYTF. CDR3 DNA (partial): TGTGCCAGCAGCTTGGTGTCCGCTAACTATGGA.

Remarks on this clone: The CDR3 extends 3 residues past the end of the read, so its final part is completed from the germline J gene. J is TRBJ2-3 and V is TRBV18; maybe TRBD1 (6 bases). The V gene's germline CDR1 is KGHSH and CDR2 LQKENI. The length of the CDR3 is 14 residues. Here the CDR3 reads CASSPPDSVQPQYF. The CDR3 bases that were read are TGTGCCAGCTCACCACCGGACAGTGTTCAGCCG.

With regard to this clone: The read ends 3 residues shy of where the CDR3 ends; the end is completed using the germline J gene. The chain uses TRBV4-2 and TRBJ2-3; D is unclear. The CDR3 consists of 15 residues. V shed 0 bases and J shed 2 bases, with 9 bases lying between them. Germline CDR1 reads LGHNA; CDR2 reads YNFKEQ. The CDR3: CASSQDPTNTDTQYF. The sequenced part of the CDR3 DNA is TGTGCCAGCAGCCAAGACCCAACAAACACAGATACG.

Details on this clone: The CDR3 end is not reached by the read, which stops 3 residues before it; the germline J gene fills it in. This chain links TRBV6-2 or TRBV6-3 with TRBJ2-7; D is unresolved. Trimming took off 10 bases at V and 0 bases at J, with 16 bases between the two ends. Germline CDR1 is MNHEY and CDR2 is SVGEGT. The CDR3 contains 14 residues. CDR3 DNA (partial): TGTGCCACCAACAGAGAATTTACCTCCTACGAG. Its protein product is CATNREFTSYE. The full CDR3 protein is CATNREFTSYEQYF.

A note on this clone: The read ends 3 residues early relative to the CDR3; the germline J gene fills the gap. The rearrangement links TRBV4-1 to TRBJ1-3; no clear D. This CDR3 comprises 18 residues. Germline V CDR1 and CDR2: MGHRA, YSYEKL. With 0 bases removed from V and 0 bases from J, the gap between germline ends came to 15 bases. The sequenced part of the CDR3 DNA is TGCGCCAGCAGCCAAGATGTCCAGCGCTTGTCCTCTGGAAACACC. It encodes CASSQDVQRLSSGNT. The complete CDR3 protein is CASSQDVQRLSSGNTIYF.

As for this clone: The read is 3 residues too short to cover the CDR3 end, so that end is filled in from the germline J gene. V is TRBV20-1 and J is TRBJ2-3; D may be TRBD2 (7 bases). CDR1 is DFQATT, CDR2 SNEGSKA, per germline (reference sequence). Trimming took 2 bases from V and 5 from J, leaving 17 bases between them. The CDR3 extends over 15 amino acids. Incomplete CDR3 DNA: TGCAGTGCTAGAAATTTGGCGGGGGCCCAAGATACG. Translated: CSARNLAGAQDT. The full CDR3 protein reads CSARNLAGAQDTQYF.

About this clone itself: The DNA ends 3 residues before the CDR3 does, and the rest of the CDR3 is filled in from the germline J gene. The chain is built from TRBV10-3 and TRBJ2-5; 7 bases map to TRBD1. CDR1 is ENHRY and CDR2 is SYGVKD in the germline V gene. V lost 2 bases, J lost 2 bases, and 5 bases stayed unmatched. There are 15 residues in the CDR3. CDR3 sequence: CAISEGPGQQETQYF. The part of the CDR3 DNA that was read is TGTGCCATCAGTGAGGGGCCGGGACAGCAAGAGACC.

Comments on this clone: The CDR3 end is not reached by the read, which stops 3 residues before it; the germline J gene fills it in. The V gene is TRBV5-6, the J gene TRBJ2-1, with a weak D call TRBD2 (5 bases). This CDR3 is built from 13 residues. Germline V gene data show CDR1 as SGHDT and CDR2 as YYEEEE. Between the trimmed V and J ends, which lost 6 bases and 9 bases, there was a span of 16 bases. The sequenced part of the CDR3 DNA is TGTGCCAGCATCGGGGAGCGGTGGAGTGAG. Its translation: CASIGERWSE. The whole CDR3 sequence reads CASIGERWSEQFF.

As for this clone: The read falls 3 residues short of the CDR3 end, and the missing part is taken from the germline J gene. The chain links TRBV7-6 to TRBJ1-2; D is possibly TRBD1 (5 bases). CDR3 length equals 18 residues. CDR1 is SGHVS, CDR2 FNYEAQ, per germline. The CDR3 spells CASSLGGDYLSSYNDYTF. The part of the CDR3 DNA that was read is TGTGCCAGCAGCTTGGGGGGGGACTACCTCTCCTCCTACAATGAC.

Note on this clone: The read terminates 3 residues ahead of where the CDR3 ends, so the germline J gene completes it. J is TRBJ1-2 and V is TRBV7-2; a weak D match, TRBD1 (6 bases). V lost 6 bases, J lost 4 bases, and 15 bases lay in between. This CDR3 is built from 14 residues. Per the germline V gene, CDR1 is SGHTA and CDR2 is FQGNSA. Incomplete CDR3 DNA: TGTGCCAGCAGTCCGGGCGGGACACTCTATGGC. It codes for CASSPGGTLYG. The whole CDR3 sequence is CASSPGGTLYGYTF.

The CDR3 sequence is CASSPSSTDTQYF. The sequenced part of the CDR3 DNA is TGTGCCAGCTCACCTTCTAGCACAGATACG. V and J are TRBV18 and TRBJ2-3; no firm D call. The read finishes 3 residues shy of the CDR3 end, and the germline J gene is used to complete it. CDR3 size: 13 residues. V was shortened by 3 bases and J by 0 bases, with 4 bases between the two germline ends. Germline V gene data show CDR1 as KGHSH and CDR2 as LQKENI.

The covered CDR3 bases are TGTGCCAGCTCACCACGACAGATGAACACTGAA. The encoded protein is CASSPRQMNTE. The CDR3 reads in full as CASSPRQMNTEAFF. The V gene is TRBV18, the J gene TRBJ1-1; D may be TRBD1 (5 bases). Read coverage stops 3 residues before the CDR3 terminus; the germline J gene supplies the remainder. Germline loops: CDR1 KGHSH, CDR2 LQKENI. CDR3 length equals 14 residues. Trimming left V 1 base short and J 0 bases short, with 6 bases between.

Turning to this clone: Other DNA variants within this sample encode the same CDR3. The CDR3 protein is CASKVGQGMGEQYF. Partial CDR3 DNA: TGTGCCAGTAAAGTGGGGCAGGGGATGGGCGAG. The V call is TRBV7-6, the J call TRBJ2-7, with D possibly matching TRBD1 (6 bases). The DNA ends 3 residues before the CDR3 does, and the rest of the CDR3 is filled in from the germline J gene. Trimming took 9 bases from V and 6 from J, leaving 21 bases between them. CDR1 is SGHVS, CDR2 FNYEAQ, per germline. The CDR3 is made up of 14 amino acids.

CDR3 in amino acids: CASNRQGGRNTEAFF. The DNA read from the CDR3 is TGTGCCAGCAACAGACAGGGGGGGAGGAACACTGAA. The chain couples TRBV6-2 or TRBV6-3 to TRBJ1-1; TRBD1 aligns across 9 bases. The read terminates 3 residues ahead of where the CDR3 ends, so the germline J gene completes it. The germline CDR1 and CDR2 sequences are MNHEY and SVGEGT. The length of the CDR3 is 15 residues. V was pared by 7 bases and J by 1 base, with 7 bases of the junction left unmatched.

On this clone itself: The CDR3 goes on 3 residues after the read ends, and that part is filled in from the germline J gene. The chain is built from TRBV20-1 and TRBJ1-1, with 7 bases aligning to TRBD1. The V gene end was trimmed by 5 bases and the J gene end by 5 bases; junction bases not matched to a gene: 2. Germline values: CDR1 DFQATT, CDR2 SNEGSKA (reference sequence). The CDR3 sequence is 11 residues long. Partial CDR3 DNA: TGCAGTGCTGACAGGGAGACTGAA. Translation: CSADRETE. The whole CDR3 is CSADRETEAFF.

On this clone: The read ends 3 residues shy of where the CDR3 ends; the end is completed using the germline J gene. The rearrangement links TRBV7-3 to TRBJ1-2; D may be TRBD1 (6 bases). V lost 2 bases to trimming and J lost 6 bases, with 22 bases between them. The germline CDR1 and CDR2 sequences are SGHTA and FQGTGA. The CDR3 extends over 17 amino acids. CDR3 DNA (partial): TGTGCCAGCAGCTTAGGGGGAGGGGGGGTTTCGTGGCATGGC. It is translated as CASSLGGGGVSWHG. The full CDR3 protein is CASSLGGGGVSWHGYTF.

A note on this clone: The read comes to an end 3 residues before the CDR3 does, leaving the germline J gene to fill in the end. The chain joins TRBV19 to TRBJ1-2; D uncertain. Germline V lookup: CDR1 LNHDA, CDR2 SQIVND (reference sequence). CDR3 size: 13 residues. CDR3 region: CASSIGQPYDYTF. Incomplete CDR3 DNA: TGTGCCAGTAGTATTGGGCAGCCATACGAC.

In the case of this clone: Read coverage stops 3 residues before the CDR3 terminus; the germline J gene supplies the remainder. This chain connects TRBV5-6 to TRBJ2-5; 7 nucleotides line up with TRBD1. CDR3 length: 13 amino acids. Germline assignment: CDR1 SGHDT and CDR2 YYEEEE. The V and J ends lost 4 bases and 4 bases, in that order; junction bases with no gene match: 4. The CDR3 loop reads CASSDRAGETQYF. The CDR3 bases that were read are TGTGCCAGCAGCGACAGGGCGGGAGAGACC.

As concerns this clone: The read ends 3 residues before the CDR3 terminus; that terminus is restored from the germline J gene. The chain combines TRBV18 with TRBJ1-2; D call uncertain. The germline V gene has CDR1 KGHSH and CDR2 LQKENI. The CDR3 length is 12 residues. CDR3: CASSPQTDTYTF. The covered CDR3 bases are TGTGCCAGCTCACCCCAAACAGATACC.

The CDR3 here is CASSRLAGEKDTYTF. CDR3 DNA, as far as it was read: TGTGCCAGCAGTAGACTAGCGGGAGAAAAAGATACC. The chain carries TRBV6-8 and TRBJ1-2, with D unresolved. The CDR3 end falls 3 residues outside the read, so it is completed with the germline J gene. The CDR3 is 15 residues long. Germline assignment: CDR1 MNHGY and CDR2 SAAAGT.